The T cell receptor beta chain described here comes from a study of graft-versus-host responses after intestinal transplantation. Findings and limits, study-wide: There were GvH clones found in recipient marrow, and some of them appeared first in ileum or blood.

TCRdb keeps only in-frame clones here, not all; method: immunoSEQ multiplex PCR. Among some 90,000 clones listed, around 90% were seen once. Deletions cut 4 bases from V and 2 bases from J, with 9 bases between. This CDR3 contains 14 residues. The germline CDR1 and CDR2 sequences are LNHDA and SQIVND (reference sequence). In its sample, this clone was seen once. The target antigen is unknown. This sequence originates from a human donor who received an intestinal transplant. The chain links TRBV19 to TRBJ1-5; no reliable D call. Sequencing was performed on unstimulated CD4+ T cells sorted from spleen or lymph node cells, taken before intestinal transplant. Here the CDR3 DNA reads TGTGCCAGTAGTACCCGGTGGGGCAATCAGCCCCAGCATTTT. Its translation: CASSTRWGNQPQHF. Looking up the rest from reference TRBV19 and TRBJ1-5 gives the full variable domain: DGGITQSPKYLFRKEGQNVTLSCEQNLNHDAMYWYRQDPGQGLRLIYYSQIVNDFQKGDIAEGYSVSREKKESFPLTVTSAQKNPTAFYLCASSTRWGNQPQHFGDGTRLSIL.